This T cell receptor beta chain stems from a study of Ad26.COV2.S vaccination and SARS-CoV-2 variants. Assay used: immunoSEQ multiplex PCR; TCRdb lists only in-frame clones, some missing. The table shows fewer than 800,000 clones, with 80% to 90% occurring only once. Treatment defined: approximately 18 received Ad26.COV2.S at low or high dose, single or two shots; several received placebo; per-sample allocation not given. Day 63 after the first vaccine or placebo injection was the time point for sampling. Per germline, CDR1 SEHNR and CDR2 FQNEAQ (reference sequence). The CDR3 runs 13 residues. V was pared by 3 bases and J by 1 base, with 6 bases between.

The TCR comes from a person between 18 and 60 years old who received the Ad26.COV2.S COVID-19 vaccine or a placebo. The sequencing here drew on peripheral blood, taken in a trial of Ad26.COV2.S vaccine versus placebo. The genes are TRBV7-9 and TRBJ1-1; the D is unclear. The CDR3, as DNA: TGTGCCAGCAGCTTGCCCCAGAACACTGAAGCTTTCTTT. Translation: CASSLPQNTEAFF.